This T cell receptor (beta chain) was documented in a study of T cell repertoires in cytomegalovirus infection. One entry per CDR3 protein, called by TCRdb with MiXCR from the reads. This repertoire shows about 200,000 distinct CDR3 sequences, 8% to 10% found once; its top ten account for approximately 4.3%. Sequencing used PBMCs. The TCR was taken from a human donor in good health (CMV status not recorded). Some clones in this sample may be carry-over from other donors' samples.

CDR3: CASSWGDEQFF. Here the CDR3 DNA reads TGTGCCAGCTCTTGGGGGGATGAGCAGTTCTTC. The chain joins TRBV19 to TRBJ2-1; possible D gene TRBD2, 6 bases. This CDR3 is 11 amino acids long. From germline, CDR1 is LNHDA and CDR2 SQIVND (reference sequence). Trimming took 9 bases from V and 8 from J, leaving 11 bases between them.